This T cell receptor beta chain was recorded in a study of human T cells and chemical hapten exposure. Overall study: It was small differences in pooled library volume that mainly caused per-sample TCR yields to vary.

Findings and limits, study-wide: TCRs at a frequency above 1 in 1000 stayed unchanged with DPC sensitization.

What the library attached to individual cDNA molecules were unique molecular identifiers. TCRdb reprocessed the 5' RACE reads via MiXCR and lists one record per CDR3 protein. The table has 110,000 or so distinct CDR3 sequences, 15% to 20% seen once. The study extracted total RNA from unfractionated whole blood. This clonotype was seen only a few times. Its antigen is not identified. This sequence originates from a human donor in good health.

For the CDR3, the DNA is TGCAGCGCAGCCGGGACAGGGGGTGGCTACACCTTC. It codes for CSAAGTGGGYTF. The rearrangement joins TRBV29-1 to TRBJ1-2, with 11 positions matching TRBD1. The V segment lost 7 bases and the J segment 7 bases; nucleotides outside the gene matches: 5. Germline V gene sequence: CDR1 SQVTM, CDR2 ANQGSEA. CDR3 length: 12 residues.